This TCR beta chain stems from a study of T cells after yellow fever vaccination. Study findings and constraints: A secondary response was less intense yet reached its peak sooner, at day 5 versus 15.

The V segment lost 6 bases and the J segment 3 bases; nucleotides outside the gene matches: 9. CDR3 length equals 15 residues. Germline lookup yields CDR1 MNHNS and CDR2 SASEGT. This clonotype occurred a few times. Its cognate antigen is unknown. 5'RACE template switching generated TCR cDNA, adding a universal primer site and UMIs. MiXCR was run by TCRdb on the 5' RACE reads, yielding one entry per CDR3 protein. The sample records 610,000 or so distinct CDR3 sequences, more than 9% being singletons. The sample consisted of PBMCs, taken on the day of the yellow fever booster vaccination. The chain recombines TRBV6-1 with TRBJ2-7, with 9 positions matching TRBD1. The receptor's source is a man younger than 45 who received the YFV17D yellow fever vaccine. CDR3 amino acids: CASRIGTGKFYEQYF. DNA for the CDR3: TGTGCCAGCAGGATCGGGACAGGGAAGTTCTACGAGCAGTACTTC.